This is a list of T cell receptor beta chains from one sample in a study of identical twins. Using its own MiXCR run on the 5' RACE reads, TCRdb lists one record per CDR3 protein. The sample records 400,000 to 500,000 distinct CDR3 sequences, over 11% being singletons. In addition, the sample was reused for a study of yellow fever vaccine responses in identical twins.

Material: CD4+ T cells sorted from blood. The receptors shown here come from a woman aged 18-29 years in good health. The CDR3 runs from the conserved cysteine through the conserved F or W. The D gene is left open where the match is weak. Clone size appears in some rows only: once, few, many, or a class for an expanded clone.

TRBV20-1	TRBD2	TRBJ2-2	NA	TGCAGTGCTATAAGCGGGAGATTCGCCGGGGAGCTGTTTTTT	CSAISGRFAGELFF
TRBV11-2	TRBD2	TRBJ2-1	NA	TGTGCCAGCAGCTCAGGCCCGGGGACTAGCGGACACAATGAGCAGTTCTTC	CASSSGPGTSGHNEQFF
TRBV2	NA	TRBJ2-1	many	TGTGCCAGCAGTGAAACGCTGGAGGAGTTCTTC	CASSETLEEFF
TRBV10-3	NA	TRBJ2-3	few	TGTGCCATCAGTTATAGCGCAGATACGCAGTATTTT	CAISYSADTQYF
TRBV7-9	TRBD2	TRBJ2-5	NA	TGTGCCAGCAGCCGGACTAGCGGACAAGAGACCCAGTACTTC	CASSRTSGQETQYF
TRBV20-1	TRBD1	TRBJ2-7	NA	TGCAGTGCTACACATTTCCGGGACAGCTCCTACGAGCAGTACTTC	CSATHFRDSSYEQYF
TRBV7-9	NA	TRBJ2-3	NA	TGTGCCAGCAGTCCAGCCCCTGGTGGTGATACGCAGTATTTT	CASSPAPGGDTQYF
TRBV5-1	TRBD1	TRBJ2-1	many	TGCGCCAGCAGCCCAGACAGGGGGGGAAATGAGCAGTTCTTC	CASSPDRGGNEQFF
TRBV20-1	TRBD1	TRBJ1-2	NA	TGCAGTGCTTCCCTGAGACAGGGGGGCTATGGCTACACCTTC	CSASLRQGGYGYTF
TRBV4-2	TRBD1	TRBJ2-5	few	TGTGCCAGCAGCCAAGGACAGGGGGTGATTCAAGAGACCCAGTACTTC	CASSQGQGVIQETQYF
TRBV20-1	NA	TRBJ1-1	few	TGCAGTGCCTGGAGGGGGGAGAGCACTGAAGCTTTCTTT	CSAWRGESTEAFF
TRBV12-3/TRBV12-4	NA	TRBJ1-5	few	TGTGCCAGCAGTTTAGAGGACAATCGACAGCCCCAGCATTTT	CASSLEDNRQPQHF
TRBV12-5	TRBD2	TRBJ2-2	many	TGTGCTAGTGGTTCCCTAGCGGGAGGCCTGAAGGGGACCGGGGAGCTGTTTTTT	CASGSLAGGLKGTGELFF
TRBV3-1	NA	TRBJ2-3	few	TGTGCCAGCAGCCAGAGGGCAGGATACACAGATACGCAGTATTTT	CASSQRAGYTDTQYF
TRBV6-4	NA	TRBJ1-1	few	TGTGCCAGCAGTGTTCGGCAGGGCGAGGGGGAAGCTTTCTTT	CASSVRQGEGEAFF
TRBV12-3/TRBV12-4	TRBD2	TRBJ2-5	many	TGTGCCAGCACGACTAGCCCGGTGACCCAAGAGACCCAGTACTTC	CASTTSPVTQETQYF
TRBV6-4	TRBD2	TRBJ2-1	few	TGTGCCAGCAGTGACTCGGGTAGCGGGGGCCCCTACAATGAGCAGTTCTTC	CASSDSGSGGPYNEQFF
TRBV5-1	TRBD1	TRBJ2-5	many	TGCGCCAGCAGCCGAAGGTCGACAGGGGGTGAGGAGACCCAGTACTTC	CASSRRSTGGEETQYF
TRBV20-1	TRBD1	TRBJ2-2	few	TGCAGTGCTAGAGTACAGGGGTGGGGGGAGCTGTTTTTT	CSARVQGWGELFF
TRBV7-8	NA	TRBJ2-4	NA	TGTGCCAGCAGCTCGGACAGTAAGGTCTTGGGCCCCACCCCCGAAAGGCAGTACTTC	CASSSDSKVLGPTPERQYF
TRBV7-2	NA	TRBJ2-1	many	TGTGCCAGCAGCTTTGCTGGGACCACCTACAATGAGCAGTTCTTC	CASSFAGTTYNEQFF
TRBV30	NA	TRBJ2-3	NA	TGTGCCTGGAGTACCGCGGGGGATACGCAGTATTTT	CAWSTAGDTQYF
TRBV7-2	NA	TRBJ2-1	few	TGTGCCAGCAGCTCTCCGGGTCAGGATGAGCAGTTCTTC	CASSSPGQDEQFF
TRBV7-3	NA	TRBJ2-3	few	TGTGCCAGCAGCTTCGGGACACAGGACACAGATACGCAGTATTTT	CASSFGTQDTDTQYF
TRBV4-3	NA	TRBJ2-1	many	TGCGCCAGCAGCCAAAGTAGGGGTAATGAGCAGTTCTTC	CASSQSRGNEQFF
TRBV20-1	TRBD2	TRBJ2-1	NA	TGCAGTGCTAGATACTTAGCGGGAGGGCCTGTCAATGAGCAGTTCTTC	CSARYLAGGPVNEQFF
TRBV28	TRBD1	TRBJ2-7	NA	TGTGCCTCAGGGACAGGTACCTACGAGCAGTACTTC	CASGTGTYEQYF
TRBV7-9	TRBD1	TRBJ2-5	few	TGTGCCAGCAGCTTAGCAACGGGACAGCAAGAGACCCAGTACTTC	CASSLATGQQETQYF
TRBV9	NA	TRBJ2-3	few	TGTGCCAGCAGCTGGACTCCTAGCACAGATACGCAGTATTTT	CASSWTPSTDTQYF
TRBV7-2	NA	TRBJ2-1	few	TGTGCCAGCAGCTCCATAAATGAGCAGTTCTTC	CASSSINEQFF
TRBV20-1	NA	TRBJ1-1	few	TGCAGTGCTAGAGATCATAACCGTGAAGCTTTCTTT	CSARDHNREAFF
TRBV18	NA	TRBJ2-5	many	TGTGCCAGCAGCCAACAGGGTCAAGAGACCCAGTACTTC	CASSQQGQETQYF
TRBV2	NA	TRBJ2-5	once	TGTGCCACCCGACACATTCAAGAGACCCAGTACTTC	CATRHIQETQYF
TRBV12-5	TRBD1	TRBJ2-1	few	TGTGCTAGTGGTGCAACCGGGACAGGGGGACGGAATGAGCAGTTCTTC	CASGATGTGGRNEQFF
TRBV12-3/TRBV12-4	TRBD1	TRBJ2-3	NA	TGTGCCAGCAGCCGAGACAGGGGTAGGCAGTATTTT	CASSRDRGRQYF
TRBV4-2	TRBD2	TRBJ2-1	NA	TGTGCCAGCAGCCAAGTAACTAGCGGACTGAAAAATGAGCAGTTCTTC	CASSQVTSGLKNEQFF
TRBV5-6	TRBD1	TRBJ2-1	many	TGTGCCAGCAGCTGGAGGGACAGGGACAATGAGCAGTTCTTC	CASSWRDRDNEQFF
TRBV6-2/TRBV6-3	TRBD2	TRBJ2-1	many	TGTGCCAGCAGTTTCCTGACTAGCTACTCGAGGAATGAGCAGTTCTTC	CASSFLTSYSRNEQFF
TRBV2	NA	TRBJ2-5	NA	TGTGCCAGCTCCCGGGACCACCAAGAGACCCAGTACTTC	CASSRDHQETQYF
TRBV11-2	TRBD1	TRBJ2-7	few	TGTGCCAGCAGCTCCCGGGACAGGGTGTACGAGCAGTACTTC	CASSSRDRVYEQYF
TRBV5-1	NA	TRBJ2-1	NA	TGCGCCAGCAGCTTGTCTGGGAAAACAGGGTACAATGAGCAGTTCTTC	CASSLSGKTGYNEQFF
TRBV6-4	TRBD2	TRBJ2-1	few	TGTGCCAGCAGTCCCCGTCCGGGACTAGCGGGGTCGGACAATGAGCAGTTCTTC	CASSPRPGLAGSDNEQFF
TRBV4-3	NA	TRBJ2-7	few	TGCGCCAGCAGCCAAGATGACGGCAGCTCCTACGAGCAGTACTTC	CASSQDDGSSYEQYF
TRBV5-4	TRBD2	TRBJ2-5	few	TGTGCCAGCAGCGCCGGGACTAGCGGGGTGACCCAGTACTTC	CASSAGTSGVTQYF
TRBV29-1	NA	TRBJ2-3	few	TGCAGCGTAGACTTTAGAGGGGTGGATACGCAGTATTTT	CSVDFRGVDTQYF
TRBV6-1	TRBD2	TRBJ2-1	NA	TGTGCCAGCAGGGGACTAGTCTACAATGAGCAGTTCTTC	CASRGLVYNEQFF
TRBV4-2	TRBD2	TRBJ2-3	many	TGTGCCAGCAGCCAAGATCTGCCTGGGCGGGGGGGCGCAGATACGCAGTATTTT	CASSQDLPGRGGADTQYF
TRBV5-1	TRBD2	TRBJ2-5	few	TGCGCCAGCAGAGCCGGGGGTAGCGGGAGTTTGGAGACCCAGTACTTC	CASRAGGSGSLETQYF
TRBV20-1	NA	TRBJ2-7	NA	TGCAGTGCTAGAAGCCCCGGGACACAGTACGAGCAGTACTTC	CSARSPGTQYEQYF
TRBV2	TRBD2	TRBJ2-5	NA	TGTGCCAGCAGTGAAGCGCTTAGAAGCGGGATTGAGACCCAGTACTTC	CASSEALRSGIETQYF
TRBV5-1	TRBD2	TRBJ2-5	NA	TGCGCCAGCAGCTGGGGATCTAGCGGGGGAATTCAAGAGACCCAGTACTTC	CASSWGSSGGIQETQYF